This T cell receptor beta chain is from a study of T cells after yellow fever vaccination. Overall study findings and caveats: Faster peaking, at day 5 versus 15, marked a secondary response that was weaker.

In TCRdb, the 5' RACE reads were re-called with MiXCR into one record per CDR3 protein. The table shows hundreds of thousands of distinct CDR3 sequences, with around 12% occurring only once. Germline V lookup: CDR1 SGHTA, CDR2 FQGNSA. The CDR3 runs to 14 residues. The germline V and J ends were trimmed by 1 base and 3 bases, with 8 bases remaining between them. With respect to this clonotype: Its antigen is not identified.

This specimen was CD4+ T cells sorted from PBMCs, taken 15 days after the yellow fever booster vaccination. This receptor was taken from a man aged 18 to 30 who received the YFV17D yellow fever vaccine. This chain links TRBV7-2 with TRBJ2-3, with D perhaps TRBD1 (5 bases). CDR3 protein: CASSLVQGTDTQYF. DNA for the CDR3: TGTGCCAGCAGCTTAGTTCAGGGTACAGATACGCAGTATTTT. Together with reference TRBV7-2 and TRBJ2-3, the CDR3 gives the full variable domain: GAGVSQSPSNKVTEKGKDVELRCDPISGHTALYWYRQSLGQGLEFLIYFQGNSAPDKSGLPSDRFSAERTGGSVSTLTIQRTQQEDSAVYLCASSLVQGTDTQYFGPGTRLTVL.